What follows is one T cell receptor beta chain and its context. Repertoires were generated with immunoSEQ multiplex PCR, while TCRdb's copy carries only in-frame clones and drops some. The sample includes about 170,000 clones, roughly four fifths seen only once; the top ten take approximately 11%. The data belong to a study of blood T cell repertoires in COVID-19. V gave up 1 base and J gave up 3 bases; unmatched junction bases: 6. Germline CDR1 MNHEY, CDR2 SVGAGI. The CDR3 totals 15 residues. The chain uses TRBV6-5 and TRBJ2-7, with 7 bases identical to TRBD1. The source is a man aged 65 to 85 with active or convalescent COVID-19. The sequenced sample was peripheral blood. CDR3 bases: TGTGCCAGCAGTTACTTGCCCCGGGACAGCTACGAGCAGTACTTC. Translated, it gives CASSYLPRDSYEQYF.